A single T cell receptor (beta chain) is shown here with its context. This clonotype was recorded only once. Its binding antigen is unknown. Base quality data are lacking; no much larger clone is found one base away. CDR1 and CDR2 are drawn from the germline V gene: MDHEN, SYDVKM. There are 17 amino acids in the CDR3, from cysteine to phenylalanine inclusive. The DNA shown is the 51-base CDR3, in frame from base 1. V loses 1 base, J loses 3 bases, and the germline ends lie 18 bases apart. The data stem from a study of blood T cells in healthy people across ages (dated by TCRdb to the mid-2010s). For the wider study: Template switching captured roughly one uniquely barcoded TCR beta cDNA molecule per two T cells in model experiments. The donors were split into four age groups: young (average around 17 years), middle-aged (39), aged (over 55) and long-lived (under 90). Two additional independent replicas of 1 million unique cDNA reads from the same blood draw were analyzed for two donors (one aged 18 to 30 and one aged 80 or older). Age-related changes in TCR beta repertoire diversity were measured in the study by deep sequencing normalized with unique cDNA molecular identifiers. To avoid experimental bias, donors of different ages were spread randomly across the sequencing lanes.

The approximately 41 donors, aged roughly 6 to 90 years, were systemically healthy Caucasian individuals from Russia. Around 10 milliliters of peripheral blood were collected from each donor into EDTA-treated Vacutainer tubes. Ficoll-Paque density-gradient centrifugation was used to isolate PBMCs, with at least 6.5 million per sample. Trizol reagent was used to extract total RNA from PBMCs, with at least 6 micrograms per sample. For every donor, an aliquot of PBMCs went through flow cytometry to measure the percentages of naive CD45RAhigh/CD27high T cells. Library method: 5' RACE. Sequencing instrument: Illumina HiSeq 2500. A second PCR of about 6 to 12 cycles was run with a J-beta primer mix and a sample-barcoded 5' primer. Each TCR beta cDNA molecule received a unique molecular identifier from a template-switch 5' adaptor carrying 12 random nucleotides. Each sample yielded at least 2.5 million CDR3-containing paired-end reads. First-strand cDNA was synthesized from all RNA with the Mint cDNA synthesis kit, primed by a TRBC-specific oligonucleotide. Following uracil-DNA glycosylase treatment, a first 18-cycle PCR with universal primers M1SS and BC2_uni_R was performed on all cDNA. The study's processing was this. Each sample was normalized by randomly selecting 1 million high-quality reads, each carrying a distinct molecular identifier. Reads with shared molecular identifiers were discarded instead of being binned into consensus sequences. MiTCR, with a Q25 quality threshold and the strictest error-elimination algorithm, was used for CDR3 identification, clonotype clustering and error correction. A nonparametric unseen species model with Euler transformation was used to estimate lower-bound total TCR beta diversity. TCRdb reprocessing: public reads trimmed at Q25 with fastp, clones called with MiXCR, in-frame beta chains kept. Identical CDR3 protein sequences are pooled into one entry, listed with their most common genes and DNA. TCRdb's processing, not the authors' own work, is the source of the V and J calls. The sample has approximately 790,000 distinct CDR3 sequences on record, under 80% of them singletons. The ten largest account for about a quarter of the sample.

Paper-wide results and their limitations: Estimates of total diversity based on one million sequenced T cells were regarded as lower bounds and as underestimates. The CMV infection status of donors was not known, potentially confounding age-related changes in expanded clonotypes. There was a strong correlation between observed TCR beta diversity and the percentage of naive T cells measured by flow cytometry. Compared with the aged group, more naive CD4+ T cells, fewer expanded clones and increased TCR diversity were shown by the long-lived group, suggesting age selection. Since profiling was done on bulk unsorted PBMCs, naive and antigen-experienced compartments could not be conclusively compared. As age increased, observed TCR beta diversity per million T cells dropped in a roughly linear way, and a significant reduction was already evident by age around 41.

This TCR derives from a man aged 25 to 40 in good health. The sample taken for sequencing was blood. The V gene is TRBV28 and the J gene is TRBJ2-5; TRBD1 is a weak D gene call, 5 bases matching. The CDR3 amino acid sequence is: CASSLLSFQGREETQYF. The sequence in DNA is TGTGCCAGCAGTTTATTGAGTTTCCAGGGCAGGGAAGAGACCCAGTACTTC.